A selection of T cell receptor beta chains follows, all from one sample in a study of blood T cells in healthy people across ages. From the 5' RACE reads, TCRdb called clonotypes with MiXCR, one entry per CDR3 protein. The sample contains nearly 800,000 distinct CDR3 sequences, just under 25% of which appear only once. These data were likewise used in another study, on T cells of mothers and their children.

The sequenced material came from blood. The receptors were sampled from a boy between 5 and 17 years old in good health. Each CDR3 is given with its conserved first and last residue. Each record gives: D gene, J gene, clone size, V gene, CDR3 DNA, CDR3 protein. The D gene is left open where the match is weak. Only part of the rows carry a size: once, few, many, or a class if the clone is expanded.

D: .; J: TRBJ1-6; size: .; V: TRBV4-1; DNA: TGCGCCAGCAGCCAAAACACACAGGCTAATTCACCCCTCCACTTT; CDR3: CASSQNTQANSPLHF
D: .; J: TRBJ1-1; size: few; V: TRBV6-2/TRBV6-3; DNA: TGTGCCAGCAGCCCTCTACCGAACACTGAAGCTTTCTTT; CDR3: CASSPLPNTEAFF
D: .; J: TRBJ2-5; size: few; V: TRBV27; DNA: TGTGCCACTATGCCACACGACGACGAAATCCGACAAGAGACCCAGTACTTC; CDR3: CATMPHDDEIRQETQYF
D: .; J: TRBJ2-7; size: .; V: TRBV28; DNA: TGTGCCAGCAGTTTTGACATAAAAGGGGCCGAGCAGTACTTC; CDR3: CASSFDIKGAEQYF
D: .; J: TRBJ2-1; size: .; V: TRBV6-2/TRBV6-3; DNA: TGTGCCAGCTGGGGAGGCGCGCCATGGGGTAATGAGCAGTTCTTC; CDR3: CASWGGAPWGNEQFF
D: .; J: TRBJ2-7; size: few; V: TRBV11-2; DNA: TGTGCCAGTACCGAGCCCGGGCAGGGGACCTACGAGCAGTACTTC; CDR3: CASTEPGQGTYEQYF
D: TRBD1; J: TRBJ1-4; size: few; V: TRBV28; DNA: TGTGCCAGCAGTCCCCGCGGGGACAGGTTTAATGAAAAACTGTTTTTT; CDR3: CASSPRGDRFNEKLFF
D: .; J: TRBJ2-3; size: few; V: TRBV5-1; DNA: TGCGCCAGCAGCTTGGTGGATCGCCCTCTTGCTCCGCAGTATTTT; CDR3: CASSLVDRPLAPQYF
D: .; J: TRBJ2-2; size: many; V: TRBV29-1; DNA: TGCAGCGTTGAAGAGTACGGAAACACCGGGGAGCTGTTTTTT; CDR3: CSVEEYGNTGELFF
D: .; J: TRBJ2-7; size: .; V: TRBV25-1; DNA: TGTGCCAGCAGTTTCGGCCCCGGGACCAGCTACGAGCAGTACTTC; CDR3: CASSFGPGTSYEQYF
D: .; J: TRBJ2-7; size: .; V: TRBV20-1; DNA: TGCAGTGCTAGAGAGCTGGGGATCTACGAGCAGTACTTC; CDR3: CSARELGIYEQYF
D: .; J: TRBJ1-1; size: once; V: TRBV4-3; DNA: TGCGCCAGCAGCTCTGGGACTGAAGCTTCCTTT; CDR3: CASSSGTEASF
D: TRBD1; J: TRBJ1-3; size: .; V: TRBV27; DNA: TGTGCCAGCAGTTACACAGGGGACTCTGGAAACACCATATATTTT; CDR3: CASSYTGDSGNTIYF
D: .; J: TRBJ2-1; size: .; V: TRBV5-6; DNA: TGTGCCAGCAGAGAGCTTACGGGGGTACACAATGAGCAGTTCTTC; CDR3: CASRELTGVHNEQFF
D: .; J: TRBJ1-1; size: few; V: TRBV6-6; DNA: TGTGCCAGCAGCCGGGCAGTAGCTGAAGCTTTCTTT; CDR3: CASSRAVAEAFF
D: .; J: TRBJ2-7; size: few; V: TRBV27; DNA: TGTGCCAGCAGTTCCACCGGGAGTACCTACGAGCAGTACTTC; CDR3: CASSSTGSTYEQYF
D: TRBD1; J: TRBJ1-4; size: .; V: TRBV7-8; DNA: TGTGCCAGCAGCTTGCCTCCGGGACAGGGAGGACGGAAACTGTTTTTT; CDR3: CASSLPPGQGGRKLFF
D: .; J: TRBJ1-2; size: .; V: TRBV7-2; DNA: TGTGCCAGCAGCTTAAACGGGGGTGAATATGGCTACACCTTC; CDR3: CASSLNGGEYGYTF
D: .; J: TRBJ2-4; size: .; V: TRBV19; DNA: TGTGCCAGTAGGGGAAGAGCCAAAAACATTCAGTACTTC; CDR3: CASRGRAKNIQYF
D: TRBD2; J: TRBJ2-1; size: few; V: TRBV27; DNA: TGTGCCAGCAGGGTAGCGGGGGGGAGGGAGCAGTTCTTC; CDR3: CASRVAGGREQFF
D: .; J: TRBJ1-2; size: .; V: TRBV29-1; DNA: TGCAGCGTTGTAGATAAAAGGGAGGGCTACACCTTC; CDR3: CSVVDKREGYTF
D: TRBD2; J: TRBJ2-1; size: .; V: TRBV20-1; DNA: TGCAGTGCTAGCCCCCTATTAGCGGGACTATACAATGAGCAGTTCTTC; CDR3: CSASPLLAGLYNEQFF
D: .; J: TRBJ2-3; size: .; V: TRBV20-1; DNA: TGCAGTGCTCCGACTAGGGGGAGCACAGATACGCAGTATTTT; CDR3: CSAPTRGSTDTQYF
D: .; J: TRBJ2-2; size: few; V: TRBV11-2; DNA: TGTGCCACCTCGGGGGTTACCGGGGAGCTGTTTTTT; CDR3: CATSGVTGELFF
D: TRBD1; J: TRBJ2-4; size: .; V: TRBV5-1; DNA: TGCGCCAGCAGCTTGGTGACGGGTGGGGACAGAGCCAAAAACATTCAGTACTTC; CDR3: CASSLVTGGDRAKNIQYF
D: TRBD1; J: TRBJ2-5; size: .; V: TRBV19; DNA: TGTGCCAGTAGTATAGCTTGGGACAGGCGAGGCGGGGAGACCCAGTACTTC; CDR3: CASSIAWDRRGGETQYF
D: .; J: TRBJ2-7; size: few; V: TRBV7-8; DNA: TGTGCCAGCAGCTTAGTCTGGCGACAACCACCCTACGAGCAGTACTTC; CDR3: CASSLVWRQPPYEQYF
D: .; J: TRBJ2-5; size: few; V: TRBV20-1; DNA: TGCAGTGCTAGCTCGGAGACCCAGTACTTC; CDR3: CSASSETQYF
D: .; J: TRBJ1-5; size: .; V: TRBV12-3/TRBV12-4; DNA: TGTGCCAGCAGTTTTATAGTTGGGGGGCATCAGCCCCAGCATTTT; CDR3: CASSFIVGGHQPQHF